The rows below give T cell receptor beta chains drawn from one sample of a study of blood T cell repertoires in COVID-19. Data came from immunoSEQ multiplex PCR; TCRdb stores just in-frame clones and leaves some out. The sample has roughly 200,000 clones; 86% are singletons. Sequencing input: PBMCs or T cells enriched from blood (not recorded which). These receptors were obtained from a woman in her 30s who had recovered from COVID-19. CDR3s include the opening cysteine and the closing phenylalanine or tryptophan. Fields, in order: J gene, D gene, clone size, V gene, CDR3 protein, CDR3 DNA. D genes are given only for firm matches. Expanded clones are given a class, and other clones once, few, many or no size at all.

TRBJ2-1	-	-	TRBV10-3	CAIRGGGAGESNEQFF	TGTGCCATAAGAGGGGGTGGCGCGGGAGAATCGAATGAGCAGTTCTTC
TRBJ2-2	-	-	TRBV18	CASRLSSKWTGELFF	TGTGCCAGCCGCCTAAGTTCTAAGTGGACCGGGGAGCTGTTTTTT
TRBJ2-7	-	-	TRBV10-3	CAISGGAGVNEQYF	TGTGCCATCAGTGGGGGGGCGGGAGTAAACGAGCAGTACTTC
TRBJ2-3	TRBD2	once	TRBV24-1	CATSVKGLAGVTDTQYF	TGTGCCACCAGTGTCAAGGGACTAGCGGGAGTCACAGATACGCAGTATTTT
TRBJ1-4	-	-	TRBV21-1	CASSKESRGTNEKLFF	TGTGCCAGCAGCAAAGAGAGCAGGGGAACTAATGAAAAACTGTTTTTT
TRBJ2-7	-	-	TRBV7-8	CASSPSAGYSYEQYF	TGTGCCAGCAGCCCCAGTGCAGGGTACTCCTACGAGCAGTACTTC
TRBJ2-1	-	-	TRBV13	CASSLLSNEQFF	TGTGCCAGCAGCTTACTGAGTAATGAGCAGTTCTTC
TRBJ2-2	TRBD1	-	TRBV5-4	CASSFWTGNTGELFF	TGTGCCAGCAGCTTCTGGACAGGGAACACCGGGGAGCTGTTTTTT
TRBJ2-1	TRBD1	-	TRBV5-4	CASSFTGGSQQFF	TGTGCCAGCAGCTTTACAGGGGGGAGTCAGCAGTTCTTC
TRBJ2-7	-	-	TRBV7-9	CASSPPGDFYEQYF	TGTGCCAGCAGCCCCCCCGGGGACTTTTACGAGCAGTACTTC
TRBJ2-7	-	-	TRBV7-9	CASSFLRGSEQYF	TGTGCCAGCAGTTTTCTAAGGGGCTCCGAGCAGTACTTC
TRBJ2-3	TRBD1	-	TRBV28	CASSSGQGRDTQYF	TGTGCCAGCAGTTCCGGACAGGGCAGAGATACGCAGTATTTT
TRBJ2-7	TRBD2	-	TRBV2	CASSGGPSGRAGILQQYF	TGTGCCAGCAGTGGAGGCCCTAGCGGGAGGGCCGGGATCCTGCAGCAGTACTTC
TRBJ1-2	-	-	TRBV3-1/TRBV3-2	CASRTTEGGYTF	TGTGCCAGCAGAACTACTGAGGGTGGCTACACCTTC
TRBJ1-3	-	-	TRBV10-2	CASSEAIQGYSGNTIYF	TGCGCCAGCAGTGAGGCTATACAGGGATACTCTGGAAACACCATATATTTT
TRBJ1-2	-	-	TRBV28	CASSFSDSYGYTF	TGTGCCAGCAGTTTCTCGGACAGTTATGGCTACACCTTC
TRBJ2-1	TRBD2	-	TRBV9	CASSGDGTTYNEQFF	TGTGCCAGCAGCGGGGACGGGACTACTTACAATGAGCAGTTCTTC
TRBJ2-7	-	-	TRBV3-1/TRBV3-2	CASSPTGLYEQYF	TGTGCCAGCAGCCCGACAGGCCTCTACGAGCAGTACTTC
TRBJ2-1	TRBD1	-	TRBV3-1/TRBV3-2	CASSQIPGTGPYNEQFF	TGTGCCAGCAGCCAAATCCCAGGGACAGGGCCCTACAATGAGCAGTTCTTC
TRBJ2-7	-	-	TRBV6-5	CASRDLGGSYEQYF	TGTGCCAGCAGAGACCTGGGGGGCTCCTACGAGCAGTACTTC
TRBJ2-1	TRBD2	-	TRBV5-6	CASSSPGGGNYNEQFF	TGTGCCAGCAGCTCCCCCGGGGGGGGTAACTACAATGAGCAGTTCTTC
TRBJ1-5	TRBD1	-	TRBV7-2	CASSRTGGAGFLQPQHF	TGTGCCAGCAGCCGGACAGGGGGCGCCGGGTTTCTGCAGCCCCAGCATTTT
TRBJ2-6	TRBD2	-	TRBV5-1	CASSLAAGEANVLTF	TGCGCCAGCAGCTTGGCCGCGGGAGAGGCCAACGTCCTGACTTTC
TRBJ1-2	-	-	TRBV5-6	CASSPGLGVNYGYTF	TGTGCCAGCAGCCCAGGGTTAGGTGTTAACTATGGCTACACCTTC
TRBJ1-1	-	-	TRBV6-2/TRBV6-3	CASSLQVNTEAFF	TGTGCCAGCAGTTTACAGGTGAACACTGAAGCTTTCTTT
TRBJ1-1	TRBD1	-	TRBV5-6	CASSYGTAKMNTEAFF	TGTGCCAGCAGCTATGGGACAGCGAAGATGAACACTGAAGCTTTCTTT
TRBJ2-1	TRBD2	-	TRBV3-1/TRBV3-2	CASSQGGLASYNEQFF	TGTGCCAGCAGCCAAGGGGGACTAGCGTCGTACAATGAGCAGTTCTTC